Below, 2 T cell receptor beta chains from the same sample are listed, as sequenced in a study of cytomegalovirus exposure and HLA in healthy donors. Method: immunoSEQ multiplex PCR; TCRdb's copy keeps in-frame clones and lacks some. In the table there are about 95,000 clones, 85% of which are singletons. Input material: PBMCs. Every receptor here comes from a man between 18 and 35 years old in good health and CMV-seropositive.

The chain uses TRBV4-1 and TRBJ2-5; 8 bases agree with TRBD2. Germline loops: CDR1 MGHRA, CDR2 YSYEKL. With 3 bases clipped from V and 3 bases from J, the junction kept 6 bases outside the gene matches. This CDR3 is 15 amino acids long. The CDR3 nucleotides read TGCGCCAGCAGCCAGCTCGGACTAGCCAAAGAGACCCAGTACTTC. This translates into CASSQLGLAKETQYF.

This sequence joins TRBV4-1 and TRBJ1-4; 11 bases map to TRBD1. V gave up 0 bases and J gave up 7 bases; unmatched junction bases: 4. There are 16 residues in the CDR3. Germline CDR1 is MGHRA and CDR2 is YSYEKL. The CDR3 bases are TGCGCCAGCAGCCAAGAAGCGGGACAGGGGGGTGAAAAACTGTTTTTT. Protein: CASSQEAGQGGEKLFF.